This T cell receptor (beta chain) was obtained from a study of blood T cells in healthy people across ages. The authors ran a second PCR of roughly 6 to 11 cycles using a sample-barcoded 5' primer and a J-beta primer mix. Each CDR3 protein gets one entry after TCRdb re-called the 5' RACE reads with MiXCR. The sample has hundreds of thousands of distinct CDR3 sequences, roughly 46% seen once; the top ten hold 15% to 20%. A minimum of 6 micrograms of total RNA was extracted per sample. In germline, CDR1 is MDHEN, CDR2 SYDVKM. J lost 0 bases, V lost 1 base, and 4 bases had no gene match. This CDR3 has 18 amino acids.

Material for sequencing was blood. The TCR comes from a man older than 75 in good health. V usage is TRBV28 and J usage is TRBJ2-3; TRBD2 matches 13 bases. In DNA form, the CDR3 reads TGTGCCAGCAGTTTATACGGGACTAGCGGGGCTAGCACAGATACGCAGTATTTT. This gives the protein CASSLYGTSGASTDTQYF.